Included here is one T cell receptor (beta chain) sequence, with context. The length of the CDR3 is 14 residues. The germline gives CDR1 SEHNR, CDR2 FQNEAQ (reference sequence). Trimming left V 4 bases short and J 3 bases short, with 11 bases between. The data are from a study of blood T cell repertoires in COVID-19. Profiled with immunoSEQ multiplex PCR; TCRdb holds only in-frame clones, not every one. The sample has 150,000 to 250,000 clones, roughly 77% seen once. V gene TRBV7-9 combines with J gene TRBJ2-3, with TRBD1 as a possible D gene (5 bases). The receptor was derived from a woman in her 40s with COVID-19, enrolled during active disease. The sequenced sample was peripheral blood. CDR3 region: CASSYRSKTDTQYF. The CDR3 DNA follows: TGTGCCAGCAGCTACAGGAGTAAAACAGATACGCAGTATTTT. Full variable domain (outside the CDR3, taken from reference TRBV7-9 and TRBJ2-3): DTGVSQNPRHKITKRGQNVTFRCDPISEHNRLYWYRQTLGQGPEFLTYFQNEAQLEKSRLLSDRFSAERPKGSFSTLEIQRTEQGDSAMYLCASSYRSKTDTQYFGPGTRLTVL.